Shown below are 14 T cell receptor beta chains from a single sample sequenced in a study of T-cell reconstitution after alpha-beta-depleted transplantation in children. A library of TCRbeta sequences, prepared with unique molecular identifiers, was generated. TCRdb fed the PCR reads into MiXCR, producing one record per CDR3 protein. This table has hundreds of thousands of distinct CDR3 sequences, 10% to 15% appearing once. Here the sequenced sample was PBMCs, taken before TCRalphabeta/CD19-depleted stem cell transplant. These receptors all come from a girl aged 2-10 years with congenital amegakaryocytic thrombocytopenia, due to receive a stem cell transplant.

The sample holds many counts of this clonotype. The CDR3 nucleotides read TGCAGTGGCAGCCCCGGCGATGAGCAGTTCTTC. It is translated as CSGSPGDEQFF. This chain links TRBV20-1 with TRBJ2-1; D unclear. V lost 7 bases and J lost 8, with 12 bases in between. Germline V gene sequence: CDR1 DFQATT, CDR2 SNEGSKA (reference sequence). This CDR3 has 11 residues.

This clonotype has at least ten counts. The CDR3 DNA follows: TGCAGCGTTGAGACAGGGACCAACGAGCAGTACTTC. This encodes CSVETGTNEQYF. This chain uses TRBV29-1 with TRBJ2-7, with TRBD1 identical over 7 bases. V lost 3 bases and J lost 5; bases outside the gene matches: 4. The CDR3 is made up of 12 amino acids. Germline V gene lookup returns CDR1 SQVTM and CDR2 ANQGSEA.

The DNA for the CDR3 is TGTGCCAGCAGCTATACCGGGACTAGCGTCTACAATGAGCAGTTCTTC. Translating it yields CASSYTGTSVYNEQFF. The genes are TRBV7-2 and TRBJ2-1, with 10 bases fitting TRBD2. Germline values: CDR1 SGHTA, CDR2 FQGNSA. This CDR3 has 16 residues. V gave up 4 bases and J gave up 3 bases; unmatched junction bases: 6.

This clonotype was recorded at least ten times. The chain has TRBV6-1 and TRBJ2-2; the D is unclear. Trimming cost V 6 bases and J 4 bases, with 15 bases left between them. Germline values: CDR1 MNHNS, CDR2 SASEGT. The CDR3 runs 15 residues. This chain's CDR3 is CASSLTLAITGELFF. DNA of the CDR3: TGTGCCAGCAGCCTAACCCTCGCCATCACCGGGGAGCTGTTTTTT.

This clonotype has a count of ten or more. The chain employs TRBV20-1 and TRBJ2-7; tentative D call: TRBD2 (5 bases). CDR1 is DFQATT and CDR2 is SNEGSKA in the germline V gene (reference sequence). The CDR3 covers 13 residues. The ends were cut back, 3 bases at V and 3 bases at J, with 12 bases in the middle. The CDR3 nucleotides read TGCAGTGCTAGCCGAGCGGTCGACTACGAGCAGTACTTC. Protein: CSASRAVDYEQYF.

This clonotype was seen at least ten times. The rearrangement uses TRBV5-1 and TRBJ2-3, with 9 bases aligning to TRBD1. The J segment lost 1 base and the V segment lost 0 bases, leaving 9 bases of the junction unmatched. Germline V CDR1 and CDR2: SGHRS, YFSETQ. This CDR3 region has 18 residues. CDR3: CASSLDLYRGRRTDTQYF. CDR3 DNA sequence: TGCGCCAGCAGCTTGGACCTTTACAGGGGGCGACGCACAGATACGCAGTATTTT.

As concerns this clonotype: One end of the junction is discordant with germline, which a read error may explain. J is TRBJ2-3 and V is TRBV10-3, with a tentative D call TRBD2 (5 bases). The CDR3 has 14 amino acids. Per germline, CDR1 ENHRY and CDR2 SYGVKD. The CDR3 bases are TGCGCCGGAGGCCAAGACTCTAGCACAGATACGCAGTATTTT. Translation: CAGGQDSSTDTQYF.

This chain uses TRBV7-9 with TRBJ2-7; D unresolved. Germline lookup yields CDR1 SEHNR and CDR2 FQNEAQ (reference sequence). This CDR3 region has 11 residues. V lost 3 bases and J 5 bases, leaving 5 bases between the germline ends. Here the CDR3 DNA reads TGTGCCAGCAGCTTCATGGACGAGCAGTACTTC. Its protein is CASSFMDEQYF.

This clonotype came up many times. The rearrangement links TRBV12-3 or TRBV12-4 to TRBJ2-2; no firm D call. CDR3 length: 13 residues. V was pared by 6 bases and J by 6 bases, with 11 bases between. The CDR3: CASSPLQPGELFF. The CDR3 DNA reads as TGTGCCAGCAGCCCACTACAACCCGGGGAGCTGTTTTTT.

This clonotype was detected only a few times. The CDR3 region has the DNA TGTGCCAGCAGCCAAGAGCGTGCGTGGGCTGGGTTGGAGACCCAGTACTTC. It codes for CASSQERAWAGLETQYF. The chain recombines TRBV14 with TRBJ2-5; no clear D. Between the trimmed V and J ends, which lost 0 bases and 5 bases, there was a span of 19 bases. This CDR3 spans 17 amino acids. The germline V gene has CDR1 SGHDN and CDR2 FVKESK.

At least ten counts were recorded for this clonotype. This rearrangement joins TRBV15 to TRBJ2-1; D remains unclear. V was cut by 1 base and J by 6 bases, with 10 bases left in between. Germline-derived CDR1 and CDR2 are LNHNV and YYDKDF (reference sequence). CDR3 size: 14 residues. The CDR3 sequence is CATSRVAKGNEQFF. CDR3 nucleotide sequence: TGTGCCACCAGCAGAGTTGCTAAGGGCAATGAGCAGTTCTTC. The full variable domain, completed using reference TRBV15 and TRBJ2-1, is DAMVIQNPRYQVTQFGKPVTLSCSQTLNHNVMYWYQQKSSQAPKLLFHYYDKDFNNEADTPDNFQSRRPNTSFCFLDIRSPGLGDTAMYLCATSRVAKGNEQFFGPGTRLTVL.

Only a few counts were recorded for this clonotype. The chain employs TRBV14 and TRBJ2-3; D call uncertain. Germline V lookup: CDR1 SGHDN, CDR2 FVKESK. The CDR3 is 15 amino acids. V gave up 0 bases and J gave up 3 bases, with 10 bases separating them. DNA for the CDR3: TGTGCCAGCAGCCAAGATCCCCCCCGAACAGATACGCAGTATTTT. Amino acids: CASSQDPPRTDTQYF.

This clonotype came up many times. The rearrangement joins TRBV29-1 to TRBJ1-1; possibly TRBD1 for D (5 bases). CDR3 length equals 12 residues. Germline V gene sequence: CDR1 SQVTM, CDR2 ANQGSEA. V dropped 3 bases and J dropped 7 bases, with 12 bases sitting between them. The CDR3 DNA reads TGCAGCGTTGAGACGACAGTAGATGAAGCTTTCTTT. It codes for CSVETTVDEAFF.

The chain joins TRBV7-3 to TRBJ2-5, with D perhaps matching TRBD2 (5 bases). Trimming took 0 bases from V and 7 from J, leaving 12 bases between them. This CDR3 region has 14 residues. Looked up from germline, CDR1 is SGHTA and CDR2 is FQGTGA. DNA for the CDR3: TGTGCCAGCAGCTTAACGTTCTGGGCGGGGACCCAGTACTTC. It is translated as CASSLTFWAGTQYF.